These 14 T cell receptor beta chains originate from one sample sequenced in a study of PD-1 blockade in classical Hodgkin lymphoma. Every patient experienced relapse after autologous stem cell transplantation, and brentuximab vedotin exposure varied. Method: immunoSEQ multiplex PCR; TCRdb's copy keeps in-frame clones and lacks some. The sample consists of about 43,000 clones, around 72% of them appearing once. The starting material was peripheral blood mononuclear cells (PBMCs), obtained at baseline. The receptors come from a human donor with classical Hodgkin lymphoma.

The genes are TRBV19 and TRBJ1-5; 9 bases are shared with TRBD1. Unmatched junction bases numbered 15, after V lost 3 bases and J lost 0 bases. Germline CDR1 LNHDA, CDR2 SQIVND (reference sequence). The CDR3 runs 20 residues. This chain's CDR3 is CASSMGGTGNTFYSNQPQHF. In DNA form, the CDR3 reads TGTGCCAGTAGTATGGGGGGGACAGGGAATACATTCTATAGCAATCAGCCCCAGCATTTT.

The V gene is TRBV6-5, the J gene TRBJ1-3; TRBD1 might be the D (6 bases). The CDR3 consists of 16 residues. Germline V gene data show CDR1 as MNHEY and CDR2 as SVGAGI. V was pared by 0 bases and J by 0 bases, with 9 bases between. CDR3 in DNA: TGTGCCAGCAGTTACTCGGGGGCCCACTCTGGAAACACCATATATTTT. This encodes CASSYSGAHSGNTIYF.

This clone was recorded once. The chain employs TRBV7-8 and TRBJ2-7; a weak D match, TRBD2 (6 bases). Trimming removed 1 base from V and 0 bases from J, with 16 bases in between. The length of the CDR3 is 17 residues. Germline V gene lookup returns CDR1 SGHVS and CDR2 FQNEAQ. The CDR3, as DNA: TGTGCCAGCAGCTTAGGCTTCGCGGGGCCGCCCTCCTACGAGCAGTACTTC. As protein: CASSLGFAGPPSYEQYF.

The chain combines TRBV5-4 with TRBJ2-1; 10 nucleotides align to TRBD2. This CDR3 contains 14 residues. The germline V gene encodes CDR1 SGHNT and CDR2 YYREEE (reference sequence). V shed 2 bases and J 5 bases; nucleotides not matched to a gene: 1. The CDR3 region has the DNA TGTGCCAGCAGCTTCGGACTAGCGGACAATGAGCAGTTCTTC. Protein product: CASSFGLADNEQFF.

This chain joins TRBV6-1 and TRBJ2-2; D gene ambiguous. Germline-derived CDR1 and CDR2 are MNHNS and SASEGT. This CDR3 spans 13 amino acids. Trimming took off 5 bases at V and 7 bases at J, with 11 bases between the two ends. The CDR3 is CASSYSDFGELFF. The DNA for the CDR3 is TGTGCCAGCAGTTATTCCGACTTCGGGGAGCTGTTTTTT.

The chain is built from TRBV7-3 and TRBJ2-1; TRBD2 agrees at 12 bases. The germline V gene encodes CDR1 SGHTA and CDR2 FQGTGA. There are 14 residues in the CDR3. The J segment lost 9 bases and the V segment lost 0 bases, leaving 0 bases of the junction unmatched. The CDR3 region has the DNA TGTGCCAGCAGCTTAACGGGACTAGCGGGTGAGCAGTTCTTC. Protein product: CASSLTGLAGEQFF.

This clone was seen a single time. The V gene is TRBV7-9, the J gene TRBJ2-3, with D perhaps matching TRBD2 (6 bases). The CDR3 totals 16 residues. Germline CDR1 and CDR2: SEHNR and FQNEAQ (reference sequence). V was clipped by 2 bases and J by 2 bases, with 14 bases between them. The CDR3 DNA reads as TGTGCCAGCAGCTTAAGCCCTAGCGAGGTCACAGATACGCAGTATTTT. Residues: CASSLSPSEVTDTQYF.

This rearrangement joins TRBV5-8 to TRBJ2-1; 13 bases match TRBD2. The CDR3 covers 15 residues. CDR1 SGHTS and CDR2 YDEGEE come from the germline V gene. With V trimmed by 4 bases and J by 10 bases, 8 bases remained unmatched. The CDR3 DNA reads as TGTGCCAGCAGCCAAGGACTAGCGGGAGTGAAGGAGCAGTTCTTC. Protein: CASSQGLAGVKEQFF.

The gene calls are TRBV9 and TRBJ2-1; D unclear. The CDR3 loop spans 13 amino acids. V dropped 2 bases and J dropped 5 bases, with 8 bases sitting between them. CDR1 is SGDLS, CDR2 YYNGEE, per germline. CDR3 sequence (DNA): TGTGCCAGCAGCGTTGGGTCAGACAATGAGCAGTTCTTC. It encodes CASSVGSDNEQFF.

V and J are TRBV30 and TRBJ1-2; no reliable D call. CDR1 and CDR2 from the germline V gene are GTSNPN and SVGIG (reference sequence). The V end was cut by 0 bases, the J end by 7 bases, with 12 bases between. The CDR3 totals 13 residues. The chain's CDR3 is CAWSVGRLAGYTF. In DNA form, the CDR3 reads TGTGCCTGGAGTGTTGGCCGGCTGGCTGGCTACACCTTC.

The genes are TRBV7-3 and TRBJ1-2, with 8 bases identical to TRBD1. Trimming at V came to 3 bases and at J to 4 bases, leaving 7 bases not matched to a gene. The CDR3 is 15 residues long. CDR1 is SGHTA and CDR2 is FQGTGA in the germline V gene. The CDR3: CASSLQGGQGYGYTF. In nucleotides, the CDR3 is TGTGCCAGCAGCTTGCAAGGAGGACAGGGCTATGGCTACACCTTC.

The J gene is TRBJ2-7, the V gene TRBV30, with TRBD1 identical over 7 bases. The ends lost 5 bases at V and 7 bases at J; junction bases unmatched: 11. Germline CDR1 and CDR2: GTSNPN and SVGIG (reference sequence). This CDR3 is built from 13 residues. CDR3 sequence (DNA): TGTGCCTGGGCCCGGGACAGCCTCTATGAGCAGTACTTC. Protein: CAWARDSLYEQYF.

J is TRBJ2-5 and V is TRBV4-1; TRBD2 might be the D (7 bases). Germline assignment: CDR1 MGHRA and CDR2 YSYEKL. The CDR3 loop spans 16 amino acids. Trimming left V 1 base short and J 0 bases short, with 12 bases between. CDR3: CASSQGGGGYQETQYF. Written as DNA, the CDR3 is TGCGCCAGCAGCCAAGGCGGGGGCGGGTACCAAGAGACCCAGTACTTC.

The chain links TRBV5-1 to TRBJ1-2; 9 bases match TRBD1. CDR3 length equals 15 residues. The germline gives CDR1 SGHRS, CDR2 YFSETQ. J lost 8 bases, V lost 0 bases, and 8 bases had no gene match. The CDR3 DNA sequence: TGCGCCAGCAGCTTGGCCTCACAGGGGGCAAGGGGCTACACCTTC. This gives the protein CASSLASQGARGYTF. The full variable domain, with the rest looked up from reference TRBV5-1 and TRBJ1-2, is KAGVTQTPRYLIKTRGQQVTLSCSPISGHRSVSWYQQTPGQGLQFLFEYFSETQRNKGNFPGRFSGRQFSNSRSEMNVSTLELGDSALYLCASSLASQGARGYTFGSGTRLTVV.